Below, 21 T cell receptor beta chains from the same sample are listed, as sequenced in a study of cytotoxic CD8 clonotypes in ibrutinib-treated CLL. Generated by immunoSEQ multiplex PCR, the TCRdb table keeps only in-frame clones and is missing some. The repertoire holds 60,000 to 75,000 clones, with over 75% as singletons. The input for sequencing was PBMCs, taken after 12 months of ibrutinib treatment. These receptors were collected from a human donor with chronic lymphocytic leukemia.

CDR3 protein: CASQTGESFVQPQHF. CDR3 in DNA: TGTGCCAGTCAAACCGGGGAGTCGTTTGTTCAGCCCCAGCATTTT. The V gene is TRBV27, the J gene TRBJ1-5; no reliable D call. V lost 9 bases, J lost 6 bases, and 21 bases lay in between. CDR3 length: 15 amino acids. Germline CDR1 reads MNHEY; CDR2 reads SMNVEV (reference sequence).

CDR3 loop: CASSPQTGRSEKLFF. CDR3 sequence (DNA): TGCGCCAGCAGCCCGCAGACAGGGCGTAGCGAAAAACTGTTTTTT. This chain joins TRBV5-1 and TRBJ1-4; TRBD1 matches 7 bases. V lost 4 bases to trimming and J lost 8 bases; unmatched junction nucleotides: 11. CDR1 SGHRS and CDR2 YFSETQ come from the germline V gene. This CDR3 is 15 amino acids long.

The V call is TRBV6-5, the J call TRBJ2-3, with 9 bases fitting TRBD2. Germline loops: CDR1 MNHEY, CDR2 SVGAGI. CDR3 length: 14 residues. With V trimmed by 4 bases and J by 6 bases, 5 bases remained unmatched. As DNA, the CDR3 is TGTGCCAGCAGTTCCCCTGGACTAGCGGATACGCAGTATTTT. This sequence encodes CASSSPGLADTQYF.

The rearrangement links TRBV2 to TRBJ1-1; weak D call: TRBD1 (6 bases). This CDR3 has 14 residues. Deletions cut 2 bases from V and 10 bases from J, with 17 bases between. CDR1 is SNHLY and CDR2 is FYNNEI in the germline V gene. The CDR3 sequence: CASSERGGTPGAFF. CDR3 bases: TGTGCCAGCAGTGAAAGAGGGGGAACCCCTGGAGCTTTCTTT.

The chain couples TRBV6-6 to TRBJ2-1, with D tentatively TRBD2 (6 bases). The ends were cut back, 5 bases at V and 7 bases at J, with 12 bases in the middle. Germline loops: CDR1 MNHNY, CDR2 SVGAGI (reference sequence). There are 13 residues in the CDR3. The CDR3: CASSTTTRNEQFF. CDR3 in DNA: TGTGCCAGCAGTACGACGACTAGAAATGAGCAGTTCTTC.

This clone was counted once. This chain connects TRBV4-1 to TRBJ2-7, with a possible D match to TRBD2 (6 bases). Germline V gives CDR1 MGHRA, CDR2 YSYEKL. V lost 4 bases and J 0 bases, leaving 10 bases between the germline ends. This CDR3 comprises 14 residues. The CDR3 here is CASSLAALSYEQYF. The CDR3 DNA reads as TGCGCCAGCAGCCTAGCGGCGCTCTCCTACGAGCAGTACTTC.

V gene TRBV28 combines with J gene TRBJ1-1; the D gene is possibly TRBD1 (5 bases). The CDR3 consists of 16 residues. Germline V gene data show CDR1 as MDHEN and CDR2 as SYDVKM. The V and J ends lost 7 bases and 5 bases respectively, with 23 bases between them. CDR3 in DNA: TGTGCCAGCATCGGGGTCGAGAGGGCGAAGGGGACTGAAGCTTTCTTT. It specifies CASIGVERAKGTEAFF.

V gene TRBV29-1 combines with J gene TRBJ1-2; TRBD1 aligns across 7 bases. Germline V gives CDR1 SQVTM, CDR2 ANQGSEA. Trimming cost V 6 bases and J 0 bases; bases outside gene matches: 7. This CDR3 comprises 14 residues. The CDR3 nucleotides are TGCAGCGTGATCCGTGACAGGGCTAACTATGGCTACACCTTC. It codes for CSVIRDRANYGYTF.

The CDR3 DNA reads as TGTGCCAGCAGTCAAATTACGAGCGGGGCCACAGATACGCAGTATTTT. Translated, it gives CASSQITSGATDTQYF. The chain joins TRBV11-2 to TRBJ2-3, with TRBD2 identical over 7 bases. V lost 6 bases, J lost 2 bases, and 11 bases stayed unmatched. The CDR3 sequence is 16 residues long. The germline CDR1 and CDR2 sequences are SGHAT and FQNNGV.

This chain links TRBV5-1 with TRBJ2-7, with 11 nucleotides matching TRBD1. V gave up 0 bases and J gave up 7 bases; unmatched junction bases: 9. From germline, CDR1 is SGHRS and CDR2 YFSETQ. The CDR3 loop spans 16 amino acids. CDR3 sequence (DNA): TGCGCCAGCAGCTTGGACGGACAGGGGGCATCGGGTGAGCAGTACTTC. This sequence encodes CASSLDGQGASGEQYF.

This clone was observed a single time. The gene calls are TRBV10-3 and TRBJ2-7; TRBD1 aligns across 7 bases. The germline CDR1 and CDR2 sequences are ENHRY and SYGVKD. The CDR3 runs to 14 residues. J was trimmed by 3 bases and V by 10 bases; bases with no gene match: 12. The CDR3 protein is CATATGTSGYEQYF. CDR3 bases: TGTGCCACCGCGACAGGGACCTCAGGCTACGAGCAGTACTTC.

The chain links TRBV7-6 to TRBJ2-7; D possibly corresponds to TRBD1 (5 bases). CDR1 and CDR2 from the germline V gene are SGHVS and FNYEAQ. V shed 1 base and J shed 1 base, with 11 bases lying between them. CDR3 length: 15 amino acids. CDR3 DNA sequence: TGTGCCAGCAGCTTAGGGGGCTGGCAGTCCTACGAGCAGTACTTC. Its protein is CASSLGGWQSYEQYF.

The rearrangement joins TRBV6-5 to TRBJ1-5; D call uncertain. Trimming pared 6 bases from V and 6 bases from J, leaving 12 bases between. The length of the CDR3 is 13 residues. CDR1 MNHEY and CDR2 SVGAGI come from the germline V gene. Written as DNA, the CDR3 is TGTGCCAGCAGAAACGAACTGGGTCAGCCCCAGCATTTT. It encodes CASRNELGQPQHF.

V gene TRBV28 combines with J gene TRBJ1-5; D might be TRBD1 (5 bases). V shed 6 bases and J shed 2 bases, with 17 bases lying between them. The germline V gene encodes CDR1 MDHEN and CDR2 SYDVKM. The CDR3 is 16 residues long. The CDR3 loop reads CASRRDAGDGNQPQHF. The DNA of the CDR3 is TGTGCCAGCAGGAGGGACGCGGGGGACGGCAATCAGCCCCAGCATTTT.

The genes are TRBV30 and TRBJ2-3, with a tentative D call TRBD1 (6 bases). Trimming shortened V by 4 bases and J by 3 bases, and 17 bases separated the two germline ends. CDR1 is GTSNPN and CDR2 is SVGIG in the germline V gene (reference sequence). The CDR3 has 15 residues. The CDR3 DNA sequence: TGTGCCTGGAACCTACAGGGTCTTGGGACAGATACGCAGTATTTT. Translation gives CAWNLQGLGTDTQYF.

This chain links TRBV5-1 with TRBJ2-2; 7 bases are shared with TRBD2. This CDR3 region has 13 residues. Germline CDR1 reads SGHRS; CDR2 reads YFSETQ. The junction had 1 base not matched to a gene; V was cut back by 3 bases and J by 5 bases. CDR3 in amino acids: CASSSGLTGELFF. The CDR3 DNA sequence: TGCGCCAGCAGCTCGGGACTAACCGGGGAGCTGTTTTTT.

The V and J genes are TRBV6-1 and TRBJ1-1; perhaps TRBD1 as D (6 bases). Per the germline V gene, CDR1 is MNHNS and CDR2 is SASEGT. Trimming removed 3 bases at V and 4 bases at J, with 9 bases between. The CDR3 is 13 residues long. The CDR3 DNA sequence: TGTGCCAGCAGTGAGGGCAGGGGCACTGAAGCTTTCTTT. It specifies CASSEGRGTEAFF.

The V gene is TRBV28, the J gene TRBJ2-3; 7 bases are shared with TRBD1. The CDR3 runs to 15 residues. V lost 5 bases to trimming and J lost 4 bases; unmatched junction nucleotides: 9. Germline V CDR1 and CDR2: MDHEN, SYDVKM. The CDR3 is CASSPLDRVADTQYF. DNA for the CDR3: TGTGCCAGCAGTCCTTTAGACAGGGTTGCAGATACGCAGTATTTT. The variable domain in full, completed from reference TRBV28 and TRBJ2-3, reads DVKVTQSSRYLVKRTGEKVFLECVQDMDHENMFWYRQDPGLGLRLIYFSYDVKMKEKGDIPEGYSVSREKKERFSLILESASTNQTSMYLCASSPLDRVADTQYFGPGTRLTVL.

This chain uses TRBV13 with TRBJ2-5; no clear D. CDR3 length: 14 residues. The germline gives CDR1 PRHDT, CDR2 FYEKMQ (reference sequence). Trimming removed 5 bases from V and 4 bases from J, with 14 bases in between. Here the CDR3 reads CASSPDSALETQYF. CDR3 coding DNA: TGTGCCAGCAGCCCAGACTCGGCTTTAGAGACCCAGTACTTC.

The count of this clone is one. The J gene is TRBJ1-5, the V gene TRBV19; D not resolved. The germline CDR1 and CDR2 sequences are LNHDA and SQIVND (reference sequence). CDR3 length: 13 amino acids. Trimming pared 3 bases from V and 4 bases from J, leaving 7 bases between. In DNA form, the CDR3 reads TGTGCCAGTAGTATCCGAGGGAATCAGCCCCAGCATTTT. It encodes CASSIRGNQPQHF.

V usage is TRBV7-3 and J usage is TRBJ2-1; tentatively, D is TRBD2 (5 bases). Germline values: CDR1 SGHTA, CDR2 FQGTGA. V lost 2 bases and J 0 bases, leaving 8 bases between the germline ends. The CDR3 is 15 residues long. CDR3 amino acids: CASSLAGASYNEQFF. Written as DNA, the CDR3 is TGTGCCAGCAGCTTAGCGGGCGCCTCCTACAATGAGCAGTTCTTC.